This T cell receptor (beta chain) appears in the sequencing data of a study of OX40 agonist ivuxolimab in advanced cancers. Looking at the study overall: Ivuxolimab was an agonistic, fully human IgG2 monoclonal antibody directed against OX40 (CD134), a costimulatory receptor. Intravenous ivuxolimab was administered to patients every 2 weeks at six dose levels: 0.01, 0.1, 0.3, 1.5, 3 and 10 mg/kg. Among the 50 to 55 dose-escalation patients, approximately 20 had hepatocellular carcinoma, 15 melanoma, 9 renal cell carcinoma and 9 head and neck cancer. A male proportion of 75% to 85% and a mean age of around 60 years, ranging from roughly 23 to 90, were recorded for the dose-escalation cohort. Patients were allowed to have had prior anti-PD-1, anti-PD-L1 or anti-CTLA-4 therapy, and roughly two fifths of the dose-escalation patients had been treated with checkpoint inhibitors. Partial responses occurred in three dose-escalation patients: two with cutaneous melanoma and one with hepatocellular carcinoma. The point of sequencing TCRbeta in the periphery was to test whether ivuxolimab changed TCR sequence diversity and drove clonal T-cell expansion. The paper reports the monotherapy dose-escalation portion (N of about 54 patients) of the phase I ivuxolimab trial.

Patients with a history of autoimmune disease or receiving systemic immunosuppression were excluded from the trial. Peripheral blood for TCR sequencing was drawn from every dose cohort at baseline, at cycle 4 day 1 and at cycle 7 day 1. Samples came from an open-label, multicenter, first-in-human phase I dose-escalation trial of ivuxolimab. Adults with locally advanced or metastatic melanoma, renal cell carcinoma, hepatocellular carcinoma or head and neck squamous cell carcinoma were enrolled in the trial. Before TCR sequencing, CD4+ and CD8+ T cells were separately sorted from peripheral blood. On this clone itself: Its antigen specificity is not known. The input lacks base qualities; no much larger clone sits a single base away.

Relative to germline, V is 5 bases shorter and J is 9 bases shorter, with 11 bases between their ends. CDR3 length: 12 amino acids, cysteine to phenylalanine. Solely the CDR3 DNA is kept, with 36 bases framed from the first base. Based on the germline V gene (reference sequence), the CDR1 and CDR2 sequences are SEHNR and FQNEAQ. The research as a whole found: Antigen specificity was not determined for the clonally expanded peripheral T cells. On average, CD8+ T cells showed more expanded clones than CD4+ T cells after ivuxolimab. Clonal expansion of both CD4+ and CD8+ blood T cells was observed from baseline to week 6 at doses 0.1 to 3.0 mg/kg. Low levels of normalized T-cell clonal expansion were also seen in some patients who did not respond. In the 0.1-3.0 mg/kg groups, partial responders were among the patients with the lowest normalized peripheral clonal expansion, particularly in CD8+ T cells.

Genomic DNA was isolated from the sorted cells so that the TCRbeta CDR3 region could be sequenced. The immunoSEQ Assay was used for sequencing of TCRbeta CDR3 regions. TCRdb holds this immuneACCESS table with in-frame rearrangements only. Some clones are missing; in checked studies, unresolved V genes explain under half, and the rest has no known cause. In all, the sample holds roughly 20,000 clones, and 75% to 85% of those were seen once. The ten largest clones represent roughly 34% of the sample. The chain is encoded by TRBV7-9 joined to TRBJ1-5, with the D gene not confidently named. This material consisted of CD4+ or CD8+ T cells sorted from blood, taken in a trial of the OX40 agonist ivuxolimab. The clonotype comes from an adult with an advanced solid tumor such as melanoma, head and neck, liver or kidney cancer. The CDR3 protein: CASSRGLRPQHF. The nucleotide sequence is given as TGTGCCAGCAGCCGCGGGCTTCGGCCCCAGCATTTT.